This T cell receptor beta chain was captured by sequencing in a study of blood T cells in healthy people across ages. Study-level points and caveats: Diversity estimated from one million T cells was considered an underestimate. Significant beta diversity loss was already apparent by age approximately 40, declining roughly linearly.

For this clonotype: Its antigen is unidentified.

The second PCR ran roughly 7 to 12 cycles with a sample-barcoded 5' primer and J-beta primers. The template-switch adaptor was a 5' adaptor with 12 random nucleotides. It tagged each cDNA molecule. TCRdb reprocessed the 5' RACE reads via MiXCR and lists one record per CDR3 protein. The data show approximately 850,000 distinct CDR3 sequences, 44% seen once. The CDR3 loop spans 15 amino acids. The germline CDR1 and CDR2 sequences are SGHTA and FQGNSA. Trimming took 1 base from V and 6 from J; bases not matched to a gene: 5. Total RNA extraction produced at least 5.5 micrograms (per sample) for the study.

Sequencing input: blood. J is TRBJ2-2 and V is TRBV7-2; 7 bases match TRBD1. The TCR originated in a man aged 55 to 69 in good health. This CDR3 reads CASSLVDRDAGELFF. CDR3 DNA: TGTGCCAGCAGCTTAGTCGACAGGGACGCCGGGGAGCTGTTTTTT.